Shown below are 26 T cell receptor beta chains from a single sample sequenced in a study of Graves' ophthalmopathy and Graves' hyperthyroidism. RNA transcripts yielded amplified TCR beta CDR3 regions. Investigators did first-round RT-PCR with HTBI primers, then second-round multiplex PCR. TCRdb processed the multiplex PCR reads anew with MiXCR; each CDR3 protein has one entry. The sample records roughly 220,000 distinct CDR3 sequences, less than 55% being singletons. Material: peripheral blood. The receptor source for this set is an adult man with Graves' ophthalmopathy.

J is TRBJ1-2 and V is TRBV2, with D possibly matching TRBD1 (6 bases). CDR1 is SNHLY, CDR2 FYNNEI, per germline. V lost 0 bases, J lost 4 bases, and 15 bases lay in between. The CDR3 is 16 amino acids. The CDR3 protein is CASSEARVWGAYGYTF. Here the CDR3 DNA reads TGTGCCAGCAGTGAAGCGCGGGTCTGGGGGGCCTATGGCTACACCTTC.

CDR3 sequence reads: CASSPSGGAETQYF. CDR3 DNA sequence: TGTGCCAGCAGTCCTAGCGGGGGGGCGGAGACCCAGTACTTC. V is TRBV2 and J is TRBJ2-5; 12 bases are shared with TRBD2. V trimming: 5 bases; J trimming: 5 bases; junction bases outside the gene matches: 3. This CDR3 comprises 14 residues. Per germline, CDR1 SNHLY and CDR2 FYNNEI.

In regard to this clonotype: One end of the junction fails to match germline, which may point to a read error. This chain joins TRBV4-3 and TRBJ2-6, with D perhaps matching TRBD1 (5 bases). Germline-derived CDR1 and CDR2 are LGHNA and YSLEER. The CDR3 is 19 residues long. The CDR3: CASSQDDMVLFSGANVPTF. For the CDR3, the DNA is TGCGCCAGCAGCCAAGATGATATGGTTCTCTTCTCTGGGGCCAACGTCCCGACTTTC.

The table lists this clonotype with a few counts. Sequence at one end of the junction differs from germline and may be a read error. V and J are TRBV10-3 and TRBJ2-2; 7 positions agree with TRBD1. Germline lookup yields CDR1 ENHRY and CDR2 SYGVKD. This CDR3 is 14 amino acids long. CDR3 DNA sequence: TGTGCCATCCAAGAGACAGGGAACCCCGGGGAGCTGTTTTTT. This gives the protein CAIQETGNPGELFF.

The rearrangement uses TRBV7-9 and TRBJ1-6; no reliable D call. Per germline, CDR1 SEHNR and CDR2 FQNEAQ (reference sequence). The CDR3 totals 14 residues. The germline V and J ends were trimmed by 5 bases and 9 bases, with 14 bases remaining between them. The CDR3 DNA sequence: TGTGCCAGCAGCCTTGACATTCTCTCTTCACCCCTCCACTTT. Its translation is CASSLDILSSPLHF.

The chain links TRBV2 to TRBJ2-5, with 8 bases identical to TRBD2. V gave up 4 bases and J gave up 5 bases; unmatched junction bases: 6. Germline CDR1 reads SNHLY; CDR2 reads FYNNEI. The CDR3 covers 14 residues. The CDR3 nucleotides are TGTGCCAGCAGTGCGACGGGAGGGAGGGAGACCCAGTACTTC. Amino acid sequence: CASSATGGRETQYF.

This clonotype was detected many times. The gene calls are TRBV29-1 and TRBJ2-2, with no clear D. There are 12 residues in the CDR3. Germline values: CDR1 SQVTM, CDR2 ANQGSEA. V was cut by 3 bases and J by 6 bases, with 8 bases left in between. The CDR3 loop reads CSVEIGPGELFF. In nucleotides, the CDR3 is TGCAGCGTTGAGATCGGGCCCGGGGAGCTGTTTTTT.

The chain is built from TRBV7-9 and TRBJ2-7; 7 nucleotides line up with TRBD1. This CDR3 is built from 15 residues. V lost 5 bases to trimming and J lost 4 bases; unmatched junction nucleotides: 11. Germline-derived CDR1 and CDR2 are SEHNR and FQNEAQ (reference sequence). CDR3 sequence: CASSTRQGRNYEQYF. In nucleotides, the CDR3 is TGTGCCAGCAGCACCCGACAGGGTCGGAATTACGAGCAGTACTTC.

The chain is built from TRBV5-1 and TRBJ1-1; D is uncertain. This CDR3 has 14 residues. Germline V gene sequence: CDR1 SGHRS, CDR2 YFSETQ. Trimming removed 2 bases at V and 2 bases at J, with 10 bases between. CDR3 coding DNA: TGCGCCAGCAGCTTTTATGAGCCTAACACTGAAGCTTTCTTT. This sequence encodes CASSFYEPNTEAFF.

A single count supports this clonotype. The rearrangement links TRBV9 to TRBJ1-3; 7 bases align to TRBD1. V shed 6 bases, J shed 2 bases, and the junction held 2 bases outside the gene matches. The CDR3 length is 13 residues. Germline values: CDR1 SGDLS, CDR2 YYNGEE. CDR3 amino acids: CASTRGAGNTIYF. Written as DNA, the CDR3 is TGTGCCAGCACCAGGGGGGCTGGAAACACCATATATTTT.

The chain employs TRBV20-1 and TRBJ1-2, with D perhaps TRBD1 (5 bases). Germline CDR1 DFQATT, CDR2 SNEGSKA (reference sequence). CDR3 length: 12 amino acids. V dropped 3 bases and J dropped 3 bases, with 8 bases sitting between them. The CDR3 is CSASVGHYGYTF. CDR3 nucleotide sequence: TGCAGTGCTAGTGTGGGACACTATGGCTACACCTTC.

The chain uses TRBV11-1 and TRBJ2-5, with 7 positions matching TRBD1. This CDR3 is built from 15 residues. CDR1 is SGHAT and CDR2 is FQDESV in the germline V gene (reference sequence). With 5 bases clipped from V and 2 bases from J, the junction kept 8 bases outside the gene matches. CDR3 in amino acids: CASSPGTDLQETQYF. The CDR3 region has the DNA TGTGCCAGCAGCCCCGGGACAGACCTTCAAGAGACCCAGTACTTC.

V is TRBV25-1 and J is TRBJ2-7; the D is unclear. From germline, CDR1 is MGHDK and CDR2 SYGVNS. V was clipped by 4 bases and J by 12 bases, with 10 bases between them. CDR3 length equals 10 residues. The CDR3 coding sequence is TGTGCCAGCAGTGCACCTCGACGGTACTTC. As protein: CASSAPRRYF.

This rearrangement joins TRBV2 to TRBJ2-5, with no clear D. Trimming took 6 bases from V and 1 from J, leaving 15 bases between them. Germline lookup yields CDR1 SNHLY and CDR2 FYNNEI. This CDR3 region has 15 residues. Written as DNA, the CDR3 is TGTGCCAGCAGCCACCGCCGTCGAGGCCAAGAGACCCAGTACTTC. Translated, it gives CASSHRRRGQETQYF.

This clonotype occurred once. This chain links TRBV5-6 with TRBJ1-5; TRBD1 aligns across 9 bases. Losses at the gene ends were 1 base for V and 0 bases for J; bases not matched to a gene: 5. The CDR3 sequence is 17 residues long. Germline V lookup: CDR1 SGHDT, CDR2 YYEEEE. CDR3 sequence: CASSLKTGGYSNQPQHF. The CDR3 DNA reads TGTGCCAGCAGCTTGAAGACAGGGGGTTATAGCAATCAGCCCCAGCATTTT.

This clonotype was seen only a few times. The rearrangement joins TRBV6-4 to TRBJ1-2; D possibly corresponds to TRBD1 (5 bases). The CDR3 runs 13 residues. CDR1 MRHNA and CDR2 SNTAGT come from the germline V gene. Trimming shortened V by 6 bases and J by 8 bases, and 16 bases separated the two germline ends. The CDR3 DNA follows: TGTGCCAGCAGCGCGCGGACCGGGGGAGGCTACACCTTC. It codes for CASSARTGGGYTF.

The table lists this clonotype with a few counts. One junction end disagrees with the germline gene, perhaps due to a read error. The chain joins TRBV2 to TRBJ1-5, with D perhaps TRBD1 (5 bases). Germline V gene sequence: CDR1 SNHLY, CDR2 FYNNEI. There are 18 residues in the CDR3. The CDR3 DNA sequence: TGTGCCACCAGTTTTCCCCCGGTGGGATTGGGGGTCAATCAGCCCCAGCATTTT. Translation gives CATSFPPVGLGVNQPQHF.

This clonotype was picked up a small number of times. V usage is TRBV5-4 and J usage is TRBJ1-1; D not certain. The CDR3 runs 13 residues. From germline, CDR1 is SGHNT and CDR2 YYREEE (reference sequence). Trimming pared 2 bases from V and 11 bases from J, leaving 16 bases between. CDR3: CASSLGGSGEAFF. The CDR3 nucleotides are TGTGCCAGCAGCTTAGGCGGCAGCGGTGAGGCTTTCTTT.

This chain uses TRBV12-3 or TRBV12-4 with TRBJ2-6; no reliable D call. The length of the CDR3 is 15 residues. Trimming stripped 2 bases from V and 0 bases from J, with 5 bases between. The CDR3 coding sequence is TGTGCCAGCAGTTTATCTGGCTCTGGGGCCAACGTCCTGACTTTC. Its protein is CASSLSGSGANVLTF.

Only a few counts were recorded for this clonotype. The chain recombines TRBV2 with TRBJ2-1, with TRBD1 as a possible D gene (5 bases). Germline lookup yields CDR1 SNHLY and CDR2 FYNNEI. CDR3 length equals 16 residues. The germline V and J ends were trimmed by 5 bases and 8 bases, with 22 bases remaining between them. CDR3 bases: TGTGCCAGCAGTACGGAAAAAGTATTTGGGGCACATGAGCAGTTCTTC. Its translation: CASSTEKVFGAHEQFF.

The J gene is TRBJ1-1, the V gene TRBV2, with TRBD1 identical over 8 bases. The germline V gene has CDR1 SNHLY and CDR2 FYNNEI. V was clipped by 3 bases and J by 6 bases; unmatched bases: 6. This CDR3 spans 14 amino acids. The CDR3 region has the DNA TGTGCCAGCAGTGAGTCAGGGGGCAGGCCTGAAGCTTTCTTT. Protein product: CASSESGGRPEAFF. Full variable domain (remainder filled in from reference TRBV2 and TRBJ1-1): EPEVTQTPSHQVTQMGQEVILRCVPISNHLYFYWYRQILGQKVEFLVSFYNNEISEKSEIFDDQFSVERPDGSNFTLKIRSTKLEDSAMYFCASSESGGRPEAFFGQGTRLTVV.

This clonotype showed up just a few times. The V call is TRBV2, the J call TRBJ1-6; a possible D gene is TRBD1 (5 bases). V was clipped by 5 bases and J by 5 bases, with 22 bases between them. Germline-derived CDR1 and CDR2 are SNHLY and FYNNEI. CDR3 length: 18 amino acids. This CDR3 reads CASSPLGPANGDNSPLHF. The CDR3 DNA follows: TGTGCCAGCAGTCCCCTGGGGCCGGCAAATGGGGATAATTCACCCCTCCACTTT.

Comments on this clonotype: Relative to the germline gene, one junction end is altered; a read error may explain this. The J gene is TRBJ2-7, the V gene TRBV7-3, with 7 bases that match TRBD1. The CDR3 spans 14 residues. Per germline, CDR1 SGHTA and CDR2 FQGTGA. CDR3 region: CASSPDRSTYEQYF. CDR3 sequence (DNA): TGCGCCAGCAGCCCGGACAGGAGCACCTACGAGCAGTACTTC.

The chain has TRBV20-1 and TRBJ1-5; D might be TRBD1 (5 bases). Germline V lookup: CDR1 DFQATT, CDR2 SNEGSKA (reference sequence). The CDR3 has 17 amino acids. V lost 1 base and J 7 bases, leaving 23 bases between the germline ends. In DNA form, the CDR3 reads TGCAGTGCTAGAGGTGAAAGACGGGGCCCCACTGAACAGCCCCAGCATTTT. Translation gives CSARGERRGPTEQPQHF.

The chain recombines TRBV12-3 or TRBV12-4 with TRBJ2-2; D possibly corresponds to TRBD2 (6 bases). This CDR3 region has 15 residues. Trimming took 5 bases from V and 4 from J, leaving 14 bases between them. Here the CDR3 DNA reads TGTGCCAGCAGTCCGGGAGACACAGGCACCGGGGAGCTGTTTTTT. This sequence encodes CASSPGDTGTGELFF.

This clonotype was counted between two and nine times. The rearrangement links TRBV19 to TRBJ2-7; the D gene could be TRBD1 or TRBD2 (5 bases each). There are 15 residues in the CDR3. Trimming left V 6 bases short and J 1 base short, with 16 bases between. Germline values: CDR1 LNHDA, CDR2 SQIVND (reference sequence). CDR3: CASRLGDGGSYEQYF. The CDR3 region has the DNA TGTGCCAGTAGGTTAGGGGACGGAGGATCCTACGAGCAGTACTTC.